The next 17 T cell receptor beta chains were all read from a single sample in a study of blood T cell repertoires in COVID-19. Sequencing used immunoSEQ multiplex PCR; TCRdb keeps in-frame clones, though not all of them. The data hold about 69,000 clones, with over 75% observed a single time. The specimen was peripheral blood. The receptor source for this set is an older man with acute or convalescent COVID-19.

J is TRBJ1-1 and V is TRBV4-2, with D unresolved. The CDR3 length is 15 residues. Trimming took off 0 bases at V and 0 bases at J, with 8 bases between the two ends. Germline V CDR1 and CDR2: LGHNA, YNFKEQ. CDR3 DNA sequence: TGTGCCAGCAGCCAAGAGCGGGCCATGAACACTGAAGCTTTCTTT. It yields the protein CASSQERAMNTEAFF.

V is TRBV7-8 and J is TRBJ2-5, with D perhaps matching TRBD2 (5 bases). V dropped 3 bases and J dropped 3 bases, with 14 bases sitting between them. Germline CDR1 and CDR2: SGHVS and FQNEAQ. This CDR3 contains 15 residues. The CDR3 nucleotides are TGTGCCAGCAGCTTCGGGGTGGTGGCTGAAGAGACCCAGTACTTC. Residues: CASSFGVVAEETQYF.

The chain carries TRBV24-1 and TRBJ1-5; 11 bases line up with TRBD1. V lost 6 bases to trimming and J lost 4 bases; unmatched junction nucleotides: 7. The CDR3 contains 16 residues. Germline assignment: CDR1 KGHDR and CDR2 SFDVKD. The CDR3 DNA is TGTGCCACCAGTCAACCCGGGACAGGGGGGAATCAGCCCCAGCATTTT. It codes for CATSQPGTGGNQPQHF.

This rearrangement joins TRBV27 to TRBJ2-3, with 7 nucleotides matching TRBD1. The CDR3 has 15 amino acids. CDR1 is MNHEY, CDR2 SMNVEV, per germline (reference sequence). The trim removed 5 bases at V and 3 bases at J, leaving 8 bases unmatched. CDR3 nucleotides: TGTGCCAGCAGTCCATACAGGGGAAGTACAGATACGCAGTATTTT. Protein sequence: CASSPYRGSTDTQYF.

The chain links TRBV10-3 to TRBJ1-5; D is perhaps TRBD1 (6 bases). The CDR3 is 13 residues long. CDR1 is ENHRY and CDR2 is SYGVKD in the germline V gene. V lost 6 bases to trimming and J lost 6 bases, with 12 bases between them. The CDR3 DNA reads as TGTGCCATCAGGGCAGGGGAGAGTCAGCCCCAGCATTTT. As protein: CAIRAGESQPQHF.

This chain uses TRBV4-2 with TRBJ2-1, with D perhaps TRBD1 (7 bases). CDR1 and CDR2 (germline): LGHNA, YNFKEQ. The CDR3 covers 17 residues. Deletions cut 0 bases from V and 3 bases from J, with 15 bases between. The CDR3 reads CASSQDYRQGGYNEQFF. CDR3 nucleotides: TGTGCCAGCAGCCAAGACTACAGGCAGGGGGGCTACAATGAGCAGTTCTTC.

CDR3 DNA: TGTGCCTGGGCCAGGGAAGGGAATCAGCCCCAGCATTTT. Its translation: CAWAREGNQPQHF. The chain carries TRBV30 and TRBJ1-5; possible D gene TRBD1, 5 bases. The CDR3 sequence is 13 residues long. Germline CDR1 is GTSNPN and CDR2 is SVGIG (reference sequence). V was shortened by 5 bases and J by 4 bases, with 12 bases between the two germline ends. Full variable domain (rest looked up from reference TRBV30 and TRBJ1-5): SQTIHQWPATLVQPVGSPLSLECTVEGTSNPNLYWYRQAAGRGLQLLFYSVGIGQISSEVPQNLSASRPQDRQFILSSKKLLLSDSGFYLCAWAREGNQPQHFGDGTRLSIL.

The chain has TRBV6-2 or TRBV6-3 and TRBJ2-3; TRBD2 agrees at 10 bases. V lost 6 bases and J lost 1; bases outside the gene matches: 16. The CDR3 extends over 19 amino acids. CDR1 MNHEY and CDR2 SVGEGT come from the germline V gene. The CDR3 DNA reads TGTGCCAGCAGCTATCTAGCAGCGGGAGGGATGGACGGCACAGATACGCAGTATTTT. Its protein is CASSYLAAGGMDGTDTQYF.

The chain combines TRBV27 with TRBJ2-2, with TRBD2 matching 13 bases. The CDR3 totals 17 residues. CDR1 and CDR2 (germline): MNHEY, SMNVEV (reference sequence). The V gene end was trimmed by 2 bases and the J gene end by 1 base; junction bases not matched to a gene: 1. CDR3 DNA sequence: TGTGCCAGCAGTTTAAGACTAGCGGGAGGGAACACCGGGGAGCTGTTTTTT. This sequence encodes CASSLRLAGGNTGELFF.

V usage is TRBV5-1 and J usage is TRBJ1-5; TRBD1 is a possible D gene (5 bases). The CDR3 spans 13 residues. The germline V gene has CDR1 SGHRS and CDR2 YFSETQ. The V end lost 2 bases, the J end lost 4 bases, and 7 bases lay between the germline ends. The CDR3: CASSFGGNQPQHF. The CDR3 DNA follows: TGCGCCAGCAGCTTCGGGGGGAATCAGCCCCAGCATTTT.

The DNA of the CDR3 is TGCAGCGTTGGTATAAGATTCGGGAATGAGCAGTTCTTC. Translation: CSVGIRFGNEQFF. The rearrangement uses TRBV29-1 and TRBJ2-1; D gene unclear. V was pared by 4 bases and J by 7 bases, with 14 bases between. CDR1 is SQVTM, CDR2 ANQGSEA, per germline. This CDR3 is 13 amino acids long.

The chain joins TRBV5-6 to TRBJ1-4; a possible D gene is TRBD1 (6 bases). This CDR3 region has 15 residues. In germline, CDR1 is SGHDT, CDR2 YYEEEE. Deletions cut 4 bases from V and 7 bases from J, with 17 bases between. The chain's CDR3 is CASSRRQAVSEKLFF. The CDR3 nucleotides read TGTGCCAGCAGCCGGCGACAGGCCGTGTCTGAAAAACTGTTTTTT.

CDR3 protein: CASSDSERPDTQYF. For the CDR3, the DNA is TGCGCCAGCAGTGATAGCGAGAGGCCAGATACGCAGTATTTT. This chain joins TRBV10-1 and TRBJ2-3, with a weak D call TRBD2 (5 bases). V lost 3 bases and J 4 bases, leaving 11 bases between the germline ends. Germline V gives CDR1 WNHNN, CDR2 SYGVQD (reference sequence). The CDR3 runs to 14 residues.

The chain combines TRBV7-8 with TRBJ1-1; unclear D gene. Germline CDR1 reads SGHVS; CDR2 reads FQNEAQ. This CDR3 region has 13 residues. Trimming shortened V by 3 bases and J by 2 bases, and 7 bases separated the two germline ends. Here the CDR3 reads CASSLRENTEAFF. DNA for the CDR3: TGTGCCAGCAGCTTGAGAGAAAACACTGAAGCTTTCTTT. Full variable domain (missing parts from reference TRBV7-8 and TRBJ1-1): GAGVSQSPRYKVAKRGQDVALRCDPISGHVSLFWYQQALGQGPEFLTYFQNEAQLDKSGLPSDRFFAERPEGSVSTLKIQRTQQEDSAVYLCASSLRENTEAFFGQGTRLTVV.

This chain joins TRBV6-5 and TRBJ1-5; TRBD1 might be the D (5 bases). The V end was cut by 4 bases, the J end by 6 bases, with 7 bases between. This CDR3 region has 12 residues. Germline V lookup: CDR1 MNHEY, CDR2 SVGAGI. For the CDR3, the DNA is TGTGCCAGCAGTTTCGGGGGTCAGCCCCAGCATTTT. Protein: CASSFGGQPQHF.

The chain has TRBV6-1 and TRBJ1-2, with a tentative D call TRBD1 (5 bases). The CDR3 runs to 15 residues. The V and J ends lost 3 bases and 3 bases respectively, with 14 bases between them. Germline CDR1 MNHNS, CDR2 SASEGT. The CDR3, as DNA: TGTGCCAGCAGTGACGTCGCAGGGTCGCACTATGGCTACACCTTC. This gives the protein CASSDVAGSHYGYTF.

V usage is TRBV6-5 and J usage is TRBJ2-5; 9 positions agree with TRBD2. Germline V lookup: CDR1 MNHEY, CDR2 SVGAGI. This CDR3 is 14 amino acids long. The V segment lost 6 bases and the J segment 4 bases; nucleotides outside the gene matches: 6. The DNA for the CDR3 is TGTGCCAGCAGGATTAGCGGGAGTAGAGAGACCCAGTACTTC. Its translation: CASRISGSRETQYF.